This TCR beta chain was sequenced in a study of Graves' ophthalmopathy and Graves' hyperthyroidism. The authors amplified TCR beta CDR3 regions, and they did so from RNA transcripts for repertoire sequencing. The first-round RT-PCR employed HTBI primers together with the Qiagen OneStep RT-PCR kit. A multiplex PCR was then performed as the second round. Using its own MiXCR run on the multiplex PCR reads, TCRdb lists one record per CDR3 protein. The sample lists over 450,000 distinct CDR3 sequences, approximately 15% occurring once. This clonotype was observed many times. The CDR3 has 16 amino acids. The germline gives CDR1 SGHRS, CDR2 YFSETQ. V lost 0 bases to trimming and J lost 4 bases; unmatched junction nucleotides: 8.

The receptor comes from a woman in her twenties or thirties with Graves' ophthalmopathy. The chain uses TRBV5-1 and TRBJ1-2; 8 bases fit TRBD1. Sequenced: blood. CDR3 in amino acids: CASSLESRGQGYGYTF. For the CDR3, the DNA is TGCGCCAGCAGCTTGGAGTCCAGGGGGCAAGGCTATGGCTACACCTTC.